A single sample gave rise to the 10 T cell receptor beta chains below, sequenced in a study of shared clonotypes between healthy human individuals. Sequencing used immunoSEQ multiplex PCR; TCRdb keeps in-frame clones, though not all of them. The sample shows 1,400,000 or so clones, approximately 98.5% of them seen only once. Sequenced: naive CD4+ T cells sorted from blood. The subset denotes: CD45RA+ positively selected. Source of these receptors: a man aged 25 to 40 in good health.

This clone was found once. This sequence joins TRBV18 and TRBJ2-3; TRBD1 matches 7 bases. The V gene end was trimmed by 3 bases and the J gene end by 5 bases; junction bases not matched to a gene: 2. This CDR3 is 13 amino acids long. The germline gives CDR1 KGHSH, CDR2 LQKENI. This chain's CDR3 is CASSPGQKDTQYF. DNA of the CDR3: TGTGCCAGCTCACCGGGACAGAAAGATACGCAGTATTTT.

Worth noting for this clone: The same CDR3 is also encoded by other DNA sequences in this sample. V and J are TRBV5-1 and TRBJ2-5; D gene ambiguous. Per germline, CDR1 SGHRS and CDR2 YFSETQ. CDR3 length: 14 amino acids. V lost 0 bases to trimming and J lost 0 bases, with 6 bases between them. The CDR3 protein is CASSLGPNQETQYF. CDR3 DNA: TGCGCCAGCAGCTTGGGGCCGAACCAAGAGACCCAGTACTTC.

The chain has TRBV28 and TRBJ1-4; possibly TRBD1 for D (5 bases). The CDR3 contains 16 residues. Germline lookup yields CDR1 MDHEN and CDR2 SYDVKM. Trimming removed 6 bases at V and 0 bases at J, with 14 bases between. The CDR3 region is CASRLDRSATNEKLFF. As DNA, the CDR3 is TGTGCCAGCAGGCTAGACAGATCTGCAACTAATGAAAAACTGTTTTTT.

V usage is TRBV10-1 and J usage is TRBJ1-1; D remains ambiguous. The ends were cut back, 2 bases at V and 7 bases at J, with 8 bases in the middle. Germline V gene data show CDR1 as WNHNN and CDR2 as SYGVQD (reference sequence). This CDR3 has 12 residues. CDR3 sequence reads: CASSEAGSEAFF. The DNA for the CDR3 is TGCGCCAGCAGTGAGGCCGGGAGTGAAGCTTTCTTT.

The V gene is TRBV4-1, the J gene TRBJ2-2; 8 positions match TRBD2. V shed 3 bases and J 3 bases; nucleotides not matched to a gene: 9. CDR3 length equals 17 residues. CDR1 and CDR2 from the germline V gene are MGHRA and YSYEKL. This CDR3 reads CASSQAGGWFYTGELFF. CDR3 bases: TGCGCCAGCAGCCAGGCGGGGGGTTGGTTTTACACCGGGGAGCTGTTTTTT.

The rearrangement joins TRBV7-9 to TRBJ1-1; D uncertain. The CDR3 spans 17 residues. Between the trimmed V and J ends, which lost 6 bases and 4 bases, there was a span of 24 bases. CDR1 and CDR2 (germline): SEHNR, FQNEAQ (reference sequence). DNA of the CDR3: TGTGCCAGCAGTACAAGTCGAGGGTCGGGATTAAGCACTGAAGCTTTCTTT. Translated: CASSTSRGSGLSTEAFF.

The V call is TRBV25-1, the J call TRBJ2-3; D is undetermined. Germline V CDR1 and CDR2: MGHDK, SYGVNS. The CDR3 spans 15 residues. The V end was cut by 2 bases, the J end by 5 bases, with 14 bases between. The CDR3 sequence: CASSEGPLIGDTQYF. The CDR3 DNA is TGTGCCAGCAGTGAAGGGCCTCTCATAGGAGATACGCAGTATTTT.

The V and J genes are TRBV6-5 and TRBJ1-1; D gene ambiguous. Germline-derived CDR1 and CDR2 are MNHEY and SVGAGI. Deletions cut 4 bases from V and 1 base from J, with 10 bases between. The CDR3 is made up of 14 amino acids. The CDR3 DNA reads TGTGCCAGCAGTTTCTCCCGCTCGAACACTGAAGCTTTCTTT. Protein sequence: CASSFSRSNTEAFF.

This clone appeared a single time. The chain employs TRBV14 and TRBJ2-6; D is undetermined. Germline CDR1 reads SGHDN; CDR2 reads FVKESK. CDR3 length: 17 amino acids. V was shortened by 1 base and J by 4 bases, with 14 bases between the two germline ends. CDR3 bases: TGTGCCAGCAGCCAAGTCGACGGGCCTAGAGGGGCCAACGTCCTGACTTTC. This sequence encodes CASSQVDGPRGANVLTF.

The rearrangement links TRBV10-3 to TRBJ2-7; the match to TRBD2 covers 11 bases. CDR1 is ENHRY and CDR2 is SYGVKD in the germline V gene. Losses at the gene ends were 5 bases for V and 6 bases for J; bases not matched to a gene: 15. This CDR3 region has 17 residues. CDR3: CAISPLSVAGGPVEQYF. The CDR3 region has the DNA TGTGCCATCAGTCCATTGTCCGTAGCGGGAGGGCCTGTCGAGCAGTACTTC.